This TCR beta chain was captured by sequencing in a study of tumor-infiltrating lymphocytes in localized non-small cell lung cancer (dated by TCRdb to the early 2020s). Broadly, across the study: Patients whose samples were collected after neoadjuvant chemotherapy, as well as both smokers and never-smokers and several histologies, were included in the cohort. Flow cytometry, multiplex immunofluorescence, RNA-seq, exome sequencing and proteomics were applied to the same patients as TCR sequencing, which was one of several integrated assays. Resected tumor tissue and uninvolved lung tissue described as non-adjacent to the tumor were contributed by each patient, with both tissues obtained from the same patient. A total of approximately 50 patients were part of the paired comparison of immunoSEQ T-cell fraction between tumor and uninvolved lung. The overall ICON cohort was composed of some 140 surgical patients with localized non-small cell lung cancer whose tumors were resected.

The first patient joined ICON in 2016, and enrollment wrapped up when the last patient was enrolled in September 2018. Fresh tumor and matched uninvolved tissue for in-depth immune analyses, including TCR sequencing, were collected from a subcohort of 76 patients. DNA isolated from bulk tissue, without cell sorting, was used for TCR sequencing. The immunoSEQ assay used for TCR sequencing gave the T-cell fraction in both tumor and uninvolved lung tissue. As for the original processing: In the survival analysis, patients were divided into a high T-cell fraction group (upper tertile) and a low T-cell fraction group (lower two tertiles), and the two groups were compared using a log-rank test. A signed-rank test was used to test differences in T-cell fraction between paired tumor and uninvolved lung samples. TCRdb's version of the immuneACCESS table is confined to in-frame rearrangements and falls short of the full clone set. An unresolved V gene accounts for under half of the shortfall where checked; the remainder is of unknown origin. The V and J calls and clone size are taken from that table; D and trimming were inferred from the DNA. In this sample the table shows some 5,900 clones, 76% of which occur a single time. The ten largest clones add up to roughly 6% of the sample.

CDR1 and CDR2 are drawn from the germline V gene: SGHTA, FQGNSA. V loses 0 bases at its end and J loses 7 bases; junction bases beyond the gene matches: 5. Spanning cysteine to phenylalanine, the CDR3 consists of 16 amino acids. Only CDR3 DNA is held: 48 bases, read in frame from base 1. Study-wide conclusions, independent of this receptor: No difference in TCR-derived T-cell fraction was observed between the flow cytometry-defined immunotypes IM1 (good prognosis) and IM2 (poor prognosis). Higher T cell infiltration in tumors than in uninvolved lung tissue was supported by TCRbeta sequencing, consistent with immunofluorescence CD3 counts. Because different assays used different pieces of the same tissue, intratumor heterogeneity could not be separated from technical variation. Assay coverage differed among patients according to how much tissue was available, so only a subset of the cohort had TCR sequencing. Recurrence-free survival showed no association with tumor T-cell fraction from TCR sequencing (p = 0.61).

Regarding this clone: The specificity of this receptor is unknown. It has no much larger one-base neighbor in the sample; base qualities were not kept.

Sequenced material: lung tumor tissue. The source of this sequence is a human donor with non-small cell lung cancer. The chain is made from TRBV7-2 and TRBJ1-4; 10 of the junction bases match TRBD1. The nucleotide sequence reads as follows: TGTGCCAGCAGCTTAGCAGGGGGACAGGGGCTTGAAAAACTGTTTTTT. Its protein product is CASSLAGGQGLEKLFF.